The 25 T cell receptor beta chains in this list originate from one sample, sequenced in a study of T cells after yellow fever vaccination. TCRdb passed the 5' RACE reads through MiXCR, listing each CDR3 protein once. This sample has about 130,000 distinct CDR3 sequences, with 5% to 7.5% found just once. Source: CD4+ T cells sorted from PBMCs, taken 10 days after the yellow fever booster vaccination. Source of these receptors: a man aged 30-40 years who received the YFV17D yellow fever vaccine.

This sequence joins TRBV10-3 and TRBJ2-5; D is ambiguous. CDR3 length equals 16 residues. V lost 0 bases and J 5 bases, leaving 16 bases between the germline ends. From germline, CDR1 is ENHRY and CDR2 SYGVKD. In nucleotides, the CDR3 is TGTGCCATCAGTGAGTCTTCCGACTCCCTCGGGGAGACCCAGTACTTC. The encoded protein is CAISESSDSLGETQYF.

This clonotype was counted a few times. This chain uses TRBV27 with TRBJ1-2; D call uncertain. The V gene's germline CDR1 is MNHEY and CDR2 SMNVEV (reference sequence). The CDR3 totals 14 residues. V shed 5 bases and J shed 2 bases, with 12 bases lying between them. This CDR3 reads CASSLRAANYGYTF. The CDR3 region has the DNA TGTGCCAGCAGTCTCCGGGCAGCCAACTATGGCTACACCTTC.

This clonotype was seen more than once but under ten times. The genes are TRBV19 and TRBJ2-7; the D gene is possibly TRBD1 (6 bases). Germline V gene data show CDR1 as LNHDA and CDR2 as SQIVND (reference sequence). V gave up 4 bases and J gave up 5 bases, with 18 bases separating them. The CDR3 totals 15 residues. CDR3 region: CASSTTGTRRHEQYF. CDR3 bases: TGTGCCAGTAGTACCACCGGGACACGTCGCCACGAGCAGTACTTC.

The sample holds a few counts of this clonotype. V and J are TRBV19 and TRBJ2-2; 7 nucleotides match TRBD1. With V trimmed by 9 bases and J by 2 bases, 15 bases remained unmatched. In germline, CDR1 is LNHDA, CDR2 SQIVND (reference sequence). The CDR3 is 17 residues long. In DNA form, the CDR3 reads TGTGCCAGCCATATCCTTGGGGACAGTAGAAACACCGGGGAGCTGTTTTTT. It translates to CASHILGDSRNTGELFF. Full variable domain (missing parts from reference TRBV19 and TRBJ2-2): DGGITQSPKYLFRKEGQNVTLSCEQNLNHDAMYWYRQDPGQGLRLIYYSQIVNDFQKGDIAEGYSVSREKKESFPLTVTSAQKNPTAFYLCASHILGDSRNTGELFFGEGSRLTVL.

This clonotype ranks as medium-sized. This chain connects TRBV10-3 to TRBJ2-3, with 11 positions matching TRBD2. V lost 6 bases, J lost 2 bases, and 7 bases stayed unmatched. CDR1 and CDR2 from the germline V gene are ENHRY and SYGVKD. The CDR3 has 16 amino acids. The CDR3 reads CAISLAGGSNTDTQYF. The DNA for the CDR3 is TGTGCCATCAGCCTAGCGGGAGGATCTAACACAGATACGCAGTATTTT.

This clonotype was counted at least ten times. J is TRBJ1-3 and V is TRBV7-8; D remains ambiguous. This CDR3 is built from 14 residues. V was pared by 9 bases and J by 2 bases, with 14 bases between. The germline V gene has CDR1 SGHVS and CDR2 FQNEAQ. For the CDR3, the DNA is TGTGCCAGTTGTCGCAGAGACCCTGGAAACACCATATATTTT. Amino acid sequence: CASCRRDPGNTIYF.

The sample holds many counts of this clonotype. This chain joins TRBV6-5 and TRBJ1-4; unclear D gene. The germline CDR1 and CDR2 sequences are MNHEY and SVGAGI. Trimming pared 0 bases from V and 7 bases from J, leaving 18 bases between. This CDR3 is built from 17 residues. The CDR3 loop is CASSYSSFRLIGEKLFF. The DNA of the CDR3 is TGTGCCAGCAGTTACTCGAGTTTTAGACTTATTGGTGAAAAACTGTTTTTT.

This clonotype was observed at least ten times. The chain is built from TRBV20-1 and TRBJ2-7, with D unresolved. V was pared by 6 bases and J by 6 bases, with 12 bases between. This CDR3 contains 11 residues. Germline CDR1 is DFQATT and CDR2 is SNEGSKA (reference sequence). CDR3 protein: CSAPKPPEQYF. The CDR3, as DNA: TGCAGTGCGCCCAAGCCCCCCGAGCAGTACTTC.

Turning to this clonotype: A much larger clone sits a single nucleotide away, making a read error possible. The rearrangement links TRBV4-3 to TRBJ2-1; D may be TRBD2 (6 bases). Germline values: CDR1 LGHNA, CDR2 YSLEER. CDR3 length: 15 amino acids. CDR3 in DNA: TGCGCCAGCGGCCAGGCCGGGGCCGCGGGAAATGAGCAGTTCTTC. Protein product: CASGQAGAAGNEQFF.

This clonotype was observed many times. The chain carries TRBV10-3 and TRBJ2-1; the D gene could be TRBD1 or TRBD2 (5 bases each). Germline values: CDR1 ENHRY, CDR2 SYGVKD. This CDR3 has 15 residues. The V gene lost 3 bases and the J gene lost 0 bases, with 9 bases spanning the gap. CDR3 loop: CAISEGTVSYNEQFF. The CDR3 nucleotides are TGTGCCATCAGTGAAGGGACCGTCTCCTACAATGAGCAGTTCTTC.

This clonotype was picked up a small number of times. V gene TRBV20-1 combines with J gene TRBJ2-5; 9 bases align to TRBD2. In germline, CDR1 is DFQATT, CDR2 SNEGSKA (reference sequence). This CDR3 comprises 15 residues. The J segment lost 7 bases and the V segment lost 2 bases, leaving 11 bases of the junction unmatched. CDR3 in amino acids: CSARRGAGLAVTQYF. CDR3 nucleotides: TGCAGTGCTAGAAGGGGAGCGGGACTAGCCGTGACCCAGTACTTC.

This clonotype appeared many times. The CDR3, as DNA: TGCAGCGGCAGGGGGTACAATGAGCAGTTCTTC. As protein: CSGRGYNEQFF. This chain uses TRBV29-1 with TRBJ2-1; 7 nucleotides agree with TRBD1. CDR3 length: 11 amino acids. CDR1 and CDR2 (germline): SQVTM, ANQGSEA. V lost 7 bases, J lost 4 bases, and 1 base stayed unmatched.

This clonotype was detected a few times. The chain links TRBV5-1 to TRBJ2-1, with 11 bases matching TRBD2. Per the germline V gene, CDR1 is SGHRS and CDR2 is YFSETQ. Trimming cost V 2 bases and J 5 bases; bases outside gene matches: 9. The CDR3 totals 17 residues. CDR3 nucleotides: TGCGCCAGCAGCTTACCTAGAACGGGACTAGCGGACAATGAGCAGTTCTTC. It encodes CASSLPRTGLADNEQFF.

In this sample, this clonotype turned up many times. The V and J genes are TRBV21-1 and TRBJ2-1; the table's D call of TRBD2 was not tested on the DNA. TRBV21-1 counts as a pseudogene. This CDR3 is built from 19 residues. The DNA for the CDR3 is TGTGCCAGCAGCAAACGCCGGGCGAGGGCCTCGAGCTCCTACAATGAGCAGTTCTTC. Its translation is CASSKRRARASSSYNEQFF.

This clonotype was recorded many times. The chain is built from TRBV9 and TRBJ2-3; D not certain. Trimming took off 3 bases at V and 7 bases at J, with 12 bases between the two ends. This CDR3 is built from 13 residues. CDR1 is SGDLS and CDR2 is YYNGEE in the germline V gene. In nucleotides, the CDR3 is TGTGCCAGCAGCGCTCTGACCGTGCATACGCAGTATTTT. Residues: CASSALTVHTQYF.

This chain connects TRBV4-2 to TRBJ1-1; D is unresolved. The V gene's germline CDR1 is LGHNA and CDR2 YNFKEQ. V lost 2 bases, J lost 4 bases, and 14 bases lay in between. This CDR3 spans 15 amino acids. This CDR3 reads CASSQPGEGPTEAFF. The CDR3 bases are TGTGCCAGCAGCCAACCTGGAGAAGGACCCACTGAAGCTTTCTTT.

Many counts were recorded for this clonotype. The chain combines TRBV5-1 with TRBJ1-4, with D perhaps TRBD1 (5 bases). Germline V gene sequence: CDR1 SGHRS, CDR2 YFSETQ. With 6 bases removed from V and 3 bases from J, the gap between germline ends came to 12 bases. The CDR3 length is 14 residues. The CDR3 region is CASNKGTANEKLFF. As DNA, the CDR3 is TGCGCCAGCAACAAGGGGACCGCTAATGAAAAACTGTTTTTT.

This clonotype was seen at least ten times. V gene TRBV7-2 combines with J gene TRBJ1-6, with D unclear. The CDR3 runs 16 residues. Looked up from germline, CDR1 is SGHTA and CDR2 is FQGNSA. Trimming left V 5 bases short and J 3 bases short, with 14 bases between. The CDR3 DNA sequence: TGTGCCAGCAGCCCTGTAGGAGGCGGCTATAATTCACCCCTCCACTTT. This encodes CASSPVGGGYNSPLHF.

This clonotype was found many times. The J gene is TRBJ1-2, the V gene TRBV5-1, with 10 positions matching TRBD1. With 4 bases clipped from V and 6 bases from J, the junction kept 6 bases outside the gene matches. From germline, CDR1 is SGHRS and CDR2 YFSETQ. The CDR3 sequence is 14 residues long. The CDR3 DNA reads TGCGCCAGCAGCCCCTCGGGACAGGGGAATGGCTACACCTTC. Amino acids: CASSPSGQGNGYTF. Full variable domain (missing parts from reference TRBV5-1 and TRBJ1-2): KAGVTQTPRYLIKTRGQQVTLSCSPISGHRSVSWYQQTPGQGLQFLFEYFSETQRNKGNFPGRFSGRQFSNSRSEMNVSTLELGDSALYLCASSPSGQGNGYTFGSGTRLTVV.

The chain uses TRBV20-1 and TRBJ2-3; D is uncertain. Looked up from germline, CDR1 is DFQATT and CDR2 is SNEGSKA (reference sequence). The CDR3 runs 15 residues. Trimming pared 7 bases from V and 2 bases from J, leaving 19 bases between. CDR3 loop: CSVKPFAENTDTQYF. The DNA of the CDR3 is TGCAGTGTCAAACCCTTTGCGGAGAACACAGATACGCAGTATTTT.

The chain is built from TRBV7-6 and TRBJ2-5; D not certain. This CDR3 region has 12 residues. Deletions cut 5 bases from V and 5 bases from J, with 9 bases between. CDR1 SGHVS and CDR2 FNYEAQ come from the germline V gene. The CDR3 is CASSHNEETQYF. Written as DNA, the CDR3 is TGTGCCAGCAGCCACAATGAGGAGACCCAGTACTTC.

Many counts were recorded for this clonotype. The J gene is TRBJ2-2, the V gene TRBV9; no clear D. Deletions cut 2 bases from V and 1 base from J, with 9 bases between. This CDR3 has 15 amino acids. The germline gives CDR1 SGDLS, CDR2 YYNGEE. The CDR3 here is CASSVDLQNTGELFF. As DNA, the CDR3 is TGTGCCAGCAGCGTTGATCTACAGAACACCGGGGAGCTGTTTTTT.

This clonotype showed up just a few times. The rearrangement joins TRBV15 to TRBJ2-1; D remains unclear. Germline V gives CDR1 LNHNV, CDR2 YYDKDF (reference sequence). CDR3 size: 11 residues. Trimming took off 5 bases at V and 8 bases at J, with 7 bases between the two ends. The DNA for the CDR3 is TGTGCCACCAGCTACAGCGATGAGCAGTTCTTC. Protein product: CATSYSDEQFF.

This clonotype was counted many times. The chain recombines TRBV15 with TRBJ2-1; 7 bases agree with TRBD2. CDR3 length equals 13 residues. Trimming at V came to 0 bases and at J to 10 bases, leaving 3 bases not matched to a gene. Germline-derived CDR1 and CDR2 are LNHNV and YYDKDF (reference sequence). CDR3 sequence (DNA): TGTGCCACCAGCAGAGATCGGCGGGAGGAGCAGTTCTTC. This sequence encodes CATSRDRREEQFF. Variable domain in full (rest from reference TRBV15 and TRBJ2-1): DAMVIQNPRYQVTQFGKPVTLSCSQTLNHNVMYWYQQKSSQAPKLLFHYYDKDFNNEADTPDNFQSRRPNTSFCFLDIRSPGLGDTAMYLCATSRDRREEQFFGPGTRLTVL.

This clonotype showed up many times. This sequence joins TRBV7-9 and TRBJ2-5, with D maybe TRBD2 (6 bases). V was shortened by 5 bases and J by 5 bases, with 24 bases between the two germline ends. The CDR3 totals 17 residues. Looked up from germline, CDR1 is SEHNR and CDR2 is FQNEAQ (reference sequence). The CDR3 loop is CASSLSRDNRRSETQYF. In DNA, the CDR3 is TGTGCCAGCAGCCTTTCGCGGGATAACAGGCGATCGGAGACCCAGTACTTC.